The 30 T cell receptor beta chains reported below all come from one sample, sequenced in a study of human T cells and chemical hapten exposure. Time point described: patch test 2, 6 weeks after DPC sensitization. Treatment meaning: therapeutic diphenylcyclopropenone sensitization with weekly scalp DPC. MiXCR, run by TCRdb on the RACE reads, gives a single entry per CDR3 protein. The data contain fewer than 100,000 distinct CDR3 sequences, 7.5% to 10% of them singletons. Sequenced here: whole blood, sampled in connection with sensitization to the hapten diphenylcyclopropenone (DPC). These receptor sequences come from a woman aged 40 to 50 with alopecia areata. Some clones in this sample may be carry-over from other donors' samples.

This chain joins TRBV6-2 or TRBV6-3 and TRBJ1-5; 9 nucleotides align to TRBD1. The CDR3 runs to 18 residues. J gave up 0 bases and V 8 bases, and 14 bases lay outside the gene matches. Germline V CDR1 and CDR2: MNHEY, SVGEGT. The CDR3 loop is CASGPTGGLIYSNQPQHF. CDR3 nucleotide sequence: TGTGCCAGCGGACCGACAGGGGGACTGATTTATAGCAATCAGCCCCAGCATTTT.

The chain employs TRBV20-1 and TRBJ2-3; D possibly uses TRBD1 or TRBD2 (5 bases each). This CDR3 has 16 residues. CDR1 is DFQATT, CDR2 SNEGSKA, per germline (reference sequence). V lost 3 bases and J lost 0, with 16 bases in between. The CDR3 reads CSARGTPTPSTDTQYF. The CDR3 DNA reads TGCAGTGCTAGGGGGACCCCAACCCCTAGCACAGATACGCAGTATTTT.

This clonotype appeared a few times. This chain links TRBV7-2 with TRBJ2-2; 7 bases match TRBD2. V shed 5 bases and J 6 bases; nucleotides not matched to a gene: 9. CDR3 length: 15 residues. Germline CDR1 reads SGHTA; CDR2 reads FQGNSA. The CDR3, as DNA: TGTGCCAGCAGCAAAGGCTGGGGAGGGGCCGGGGAGCTGTTTTTT. Protein sequence: CASSKGWGGAGELFF.

Ten or more counts support this clonotype. The V and J genes are TRBV7-9 and TRBJ2-1; 7 bases fit TRBD2. The V gene end was trimmed by 0 bases and the J gene end by 8 bases; junction bases not matched to a gene: 4. From germline, CDR1 is SEHNR and CDR2 FQNEAQ (reference sequence). The CDR3 length is 14 residues. The CDR3 region is CASSLATSRDEQFF. The CDR3 nucleotides read TGTGCCAGCAGCTTAGCGACTAGCAGGGATGAGCAGTTCTTC.

Many counts were recorded for this clonotype. J is TRBJ1-2 and V is TRBV30; D is perhaps TRBD1 (5 bases). The germline V and J ends were trimmed by 0 bases and 2 bases, with 7 bases remaining between them. Germline V gene sequence: CDR1 GTSNPN, CDR2 SVGIG (reference sequence). The CDR3 consists of 13 residues. This CDR3 is CAWSVSGNYGYTF. In DNA form, the CDR3 reads TGTGCCTGGAGTGTCTCAGGGAACTATGGCTACACCTTC.

The table lists this clonotype with a few counts. The chain joins TRBV27 to TRBJ2-5, with D hard to call. V lost 7 bases and J 4 bases, leaving 19 bases between the germline ends. The CDR3 is 15 amino acids. CDR1 and CDR2 (germline): MNHEY, SMNVEV (reference sequence). CDR3 bases: TGTGCCAGCACCCTAAACGGAGATTGGACAGAGACCCAGTACTTC. Amino acid sequence: CASTLNGDWTETQYF.

The rearrangement links TRBV21-1 to TRBJ1-1; TRBD1, the D gene given by the table, was not confirmed from the DNA. TRBV21-1 is marked as a pseudogene. This CDR3 contains 16 residues. DNA of the CDR3: TGTGCCAGCAGCAAAGTCCAGCCCAGGGGTCGTACTGAAGCTTTCTTT. Residues: CASSKVQPRGRTEAFF.

This clonotype was detected ten times or more. J is TRBJ2-5 and V is TRBV29-1; D is unclear. Looked up from germline, CDR1 is SQVTM and CDR2 is ANQGSEA. Trimming left V 1 base short and J 6 bases short, with 6 bases between. This CDR3 comprises 11 residues. CDR3 nucleotides: TGCAGCGTTGAAGCCAGCCAGACCCAGTACTTC. Its translation is CSVEASQTQYF. The whole variable domain, filled in from reference TRBV29-1 and TRBJ2-5, reads SAVISQKPSRDICQRGTSLTIQCQVDSQVTMMFWYRQQPGQSLTLIATANQGSEATYESGFVIDKFPISRPNLTFSTLTVSNMSPEDSSIYLCSVEASQTQYFGPGTRLLVL.

The genes are TRBV18 and TRBJ1-2; no clear D gene. Trimming stripped 3 bases from V and 4 bases from J, with 9 bases between. The CDR3 has 13 amino acids. Looked up from germline, CDR1 is KGHSH and CDR2 is LQKENI. Here the CDR3 DNA reads TGTGCCAGCTCACCGGACGGCGCCTATGGCTACACCTTC. Translation gives CASSPDGAYGYTF.

This clonotype was counted at least ten times. CDR3 loop: CASSSLAGELFF. The CDR3 coding sequence is TGTGCCAGCAGTTCGCTAGCCGGGGAGCTGTTTTTT. The chain combines TRBV6-5 with TRBJ2-2, with D unclear. The CDR3 is 12 amino acids. The germline CDR1 and CDR2 sequences are MNHEY and SVGAGI. Trimming removed 4 bases from V and 6 bases from J, with 6 bases in between.

This clonotype has more than one count but fewer than ten. V gene TRBV28 combines with J gene TRBJ2-5, with D uncertain. The CDR3 loop spans 13 amino acids. Germline V gene sequence: CDR1 MDHEN, CDR2 SYDVKM. V shed 2 bases and J shed 3 bases, with 7 bases lying between them. The chain's CDR3 is CASSLRSKETQYF. DNA of the CDR3: TGTGCCAGCAGTTTAAGGTCGAAAGAGACCCAGTACTTC.

This clonotype was counted at least ten times. The gene calls are TRBV6-2 or TRBV6-3 and TRBJ2-4; TRBD1 matches 9 bases. V dropped 4 bases and J dropped 3; count of bases not matched to a gene: 7. This CDR3 has 16 residues. Germline V gene lookup returns CDR1 MNHEY and CDR2 SVGEGT. For the CDR3, the DNA is TGTGCCAGCAGTTCGAACAGGGGGCCTGGCAAAAACATTCAGTACTTC. As protein: CASSSNRGPGKNIQYF.

This clonotype has only a few counts. The CDR3: CASSLAGGYYTF. DNA of the CDR3: TGTGCCAGCAGCTTGGCCGGCGGCTACTACACCTTC. The chain is built from TRBV5-6 and TRBJ1-2; D not resolved. Germline assignment: CDR1 SGHDT and CDR2 YYEEEE. The CDR3 is 12 residues long. Deletions cut 0 bases from V and 10 bases from J, with 10 bases between.

This clonotype has a handful of counts. The gene calls are TRBV10-3 and TRBJ2-1; unclear D gene. Germline V gene lookup returns CDR1 ENHRY and CDR2 SYGVKD. The CDR3 consists of 13 residues. With 0 bases removed from V and 4 bases from J, the gap between germline ends came to 4 bases. Here the CDR3 reads CAISESGYNEQFF. CDR3 sequence (DNA): TGTGCCATCAGTGAGTCCGGTTACAATGAGCAGTTCTTC.

The chain links TRBV20-1 to TRBJ2-7, with TRBD1 identical over 8 bases. V shed 5 bases and J 3 bases; nucleotides not matched to a gene: 9. CDR1 and CDR2 (germline): DFQATT, SNEGSKA (reference sequence). This CDR3 region has 14 residues. CDR3 amino acids: CSAEDRAGSYEQYF. The CDR3 nucleotides read TGCAGTGCTGAGGACAGGGCGGGGAGCTACGAGCAGTACTTC.

The J gene is TRBJ2-1, the V gene TRBV20-1; possibly TRBD2 for D (6 bases). CDR3 length: 14 residues. Trimming shortened V by 6 bases and J by 2 bases, and 14 bases separated the two germline ends. Germline assignment: CDR1 DFQATT and CDR2 SNEGSKA (reference sequence). DNA for the CDR3: TGCAGTGCCGGGGACTCCACCACCTACAATGAGCAGTTCTTC. The encoded protein is CSAGDSTTYNEQFF.

There are a few counts of this clonotype. This chain uses TRBV3-1 with TRBJ1-4; 7 nucleotides match TRBD1. Germline V gene sequence: CDR1 LGHDT, CDR2 YNNKEL (reference sequence). This CDR3 is 15 amino acids long. Trimming took 1 base from V and 6 from J; bases not matched to a gene: 5. In nucleotides, the CDR3 is TGTGCCAGCAGCCAAGGGACAGGCCCGGATGAAAAACTGTTTTTT. It specifies CASSQGTGPDEKLFF.

This clonotype was counted a few times. This chain joins TRBV20-1 and TRBJ2-7; 8 nucleotides match TRBD1. Losses at the gene ends were 7 bases for V and 3 bases for J; bases not matched to a gene: 2. Per germline, CDR1 DFQATT and CDR2 SNEGSKA (reference sequence). The CDR3 totals 11 residues. The CDR3 DNA is TGCAGTGGCACAGGGGGCTACGAGCAGTACTTC. As protein: CSGTGGYEQYF.

J is TRBJ1-4 and V is TRBV7-9; possibly TRBD1 for D (5 bases). Germline-derived CDR1 and CDR2 are SEHNR and FQNEAQ (reference sequence). Trimming stripped 5 bases from V and 0 bases from J, with 10 bases between. The CDR3 has 15 residues. CDR3 nucleotide sequence: TGTGCCAGCAGCCCAAAAGGGGCAACTAATGAAAAACTGTTTTTT. Translating it yields CASSPKGATNEKLFF.

This clonotype has at least ten counts. The V and J genes are TRBV7-3 and TRBJ1-1; a weak D match, TRBD1 (5 bases). The CDR3 is 11 amino acids. Germline V gene sequence: CDR1 SGHTA, CDR2 FQGTGA. V was shortened by 5 bases and J by 10 bases, with 11 bases between the two germline ends. CDR3 DNA: TGTGCCAGCAGCCGGTCGGGGCCAGCTTTCTTT. Protein product: CASSRSGPAFF. The entire variable domain, with the rest obtained from reference TRBV7-3 and TRBJ1-1, is as follows: GAGVSQTPSNKVTEKGKYVELRCDPISGHTALYWYRQSLGQGPEFLIYFQGTGAADDSGLPNDRFFAVRPEGSVSTLKIQRTERGDSAVYLCASSRSGPAFFGQGTRLTVV.

The V call is TRBV4-3, the J call TRBJ2-3; TRBD1 matches 7 bases. The germline V gene has CDR1 LGHNA and CDR2 YSLEER. The CDR3 contains 20 residues. V trimming: 0 bases; J trimming: 0 bases; junction bases outside the gene matches: 15. This CDR3 reads CASSQEPTPNRGRSTDTQYF. The CDR3 nucleotides read TGCGCCAGCAGCCAAGAACCCACACCAAACAGGGGTCGTAGCACAGATACGCAGTATTTT.

This clonotype is a singleton in its sample. The V gene is TRBV20-1, the J gene TRBJ2-5, with 7 bases matching TRBD2. The germline V gene has CDR1 DFQATT and CDR2 SNEGSKA (reference sequence). The trim removed 3 bases at V and 5 bases at J, leaving 6 bases unmatched. The CDR3 length is 13 residues. The CDR3 nucleotides are TGCAGTGCTAGCCCAGCGGGAACGGAGACCCAGTACTTC. It encodes CSASPAGTETQYF.

This clonotype was seen repeatedly, ten times or more. The CDR3 DNA is TGTGCCAGCACCAAAGGGTCTAATGAGCAGTTCTTC. Translation: CASTKGSNEQFF. The V and J genes are TRBV6-5 and TRBJ2-1; D is unclear. CDR1 is MNHEY, CDR2 SVGAGI, per germline. This CDR3 has 12 residues. V shed 7 bases and J shed 7 bases, with 11 bases lying between them.

This clonotype came up a few times. V is TRBV27 and J is TRBJ1-5; 9 bases align to TRBD1. Per the germline V gene, CDR1 is MNHEY and CDR2 is SMNVEV (reference sequence). V was pared by 1 base and J by 6 bases, with 4 bases of the junction left unmatched. The CDR3 has 15 residues. The CDR3 reads CASSLYRGRVQPQHF. The CDR3 bases are TGTGCCAGCAGTTTATACAGGGGGCGAGTTCAGCCCCAGCATTTT.

This clonotype has a handful of counts. The rearrangement joins TRBV12-3 or TRBV12-4 to TRBJ2-3; D unresolved. This CDR3 contains 15 residues. The V gene lost 1 base and the J gene lost 0 bases, with 8 bases spanning the gap. The CDR3 spells CASSLGAGSTDTQYF. The CDR3 bases are TGTGCCAGCAGTTTAGGGGCTGGAAGCACAGATACGCAGTATTTT.

V usage is TRBV5-6 and J usage is TRBJ1-5; D not resolved. V shed 0 bases and J shed 1 base, with 8 bases lying between them. This CDR3 has 15 residues. Per the germline V gene, CDR1 is SGHDT and CDR2 is YYEEEE. The CDR3 DNA reads as TGTGCCAGCAGCTTGGCTGGTATAAGCAATCAGCCCCAGCATTTT. It is translated as CASSLAGISNQPQHF.

The rearrangement uses TRBV6-5 and TRBJ2-7, with D unresolved. Germline V lookup: CDR1 MNHEY, CDR2 SVGAGI. The CDR3 loop spans 16 amino acids. Trimming pared 6 bases from V and 9 bases from J, leaving 27 bases between. DNA of the CDR3: TGTGCCAGCAGGCCAACCAAGACTTCCCTCGGTGGCGGGCAGTACTTC. The encoded protein is CASRPTKTSLGGGQYF.

This clonotype was counted between two and nine times. The chain couples TRBV5-1 to TRBJ2-7; maybe TRBD2 (6 bases). This CDR3 region has 12 residues. CDR1 SGHRS and CDR2 YFSETQ come from the germline V gene. Trimming took off 4 bases at V and 6 bases at J, with 11 bases between the two ends. The CDR3 bases are TGCGCCAGCAGCCGGGACTGGGCCGAGCAGTACTTC. Amino acids: CASSRDWAEQYF.

The rearrangement uses TRBV7-2 and TRBJ2-5; D is possibly TRBD1 or TRBD2 (5 bases each). The germline V gene encodes CDR1 SGHTA and CDR2 FQGNSA. The V gene lost 5 bases and the J gene lost 2 bases, with 18 bases spanning the gap. This CDR3 is built from 16 residues. CDR3 nucleotides: TGTGCCAGCAGCCTAAAAAGGGGTCGGGGTCAAGAGACCCAGTACTTC. Translated: CASSLKRGRGQETQYF.

This clonotype was observed many times. The chain carries TRBV6-4 and TRBJ2-2, with TRBD1 as a possible D gene (6 bases). The length of the CDR3 is 14 residues. V was shortened by 6 bases and J by 3 bases, with 11 bases between the two germline ends. Germline CDR1 MRHNA, CDR2 SNTAGT. CDR3 sequence: CASRQGPHTGELFF. CDR3 nucleotide sequence: TGTGCCAGCAGACAGGGACCCCACACCGGGGAGCTGTTTTTT.